This TCR beta chain is from a study of blood T cell repertoires in COVID-19. The overall study: The study drew acute and convalescent COVID-19 samples from the United States, Italy and Spain. T cells, B-cell-depleted T cells, or PBMCs supplied cDNA or gDNA.

In the original workflow: Quantification of nucleated cells was approximated via reference gene primer amplification. The repertoire was sequenced with immunoSEQ multiplex PCR; TCRdb's copy has only in-frame clones and lacks some. Clonal size and the V and J genes are those of that table, whereas D and trimming came from the DNA. The sample contains 60,000 or so clones, around 89% of which appear only once. The germline V and J ends were trimmed by 4 bases and 6 bases, with 12 bases remaining between them. Looked up from germline, CDR1 is LGHNA and CDR2 is YNFKEQ. The CDR3 has 14 amino acids. This clonotype was obtained from a woman aged 55-75 years with active COVID-19. The specimen sequenced was peripheral blood. The V and J genes are TRBV4-2 and TRBJ1-4; D perhaps matches TRBD1 (6 bases). CDR3 protein: CASSPGGRDEKLFF. DNA for the CDR3: TGTGCCAGCAGCCCGGGGGGGCGGGATGAAAAACTGTTTTTT.